The 28 T cell receptor beta chains listed next were all sequenced from one sample in a study of response to subunit inactivated influenza vaccine. Via MiXCR, TCRdb re-called the RT-PCR reads, giving one row per CDR3 protein. This sample has more than 200,000 distinct CDR3 sequences, with more than 10% found just once. Sequenced here: non-naive T cells sorted from PBMCs, sampled around 15 days before vaccination. Source of these receptors: a man aged 50 to 60 who received an inactivated influenza vaccine.

The table lists this clonotype with many counts. V is TRBV5-1 and J is TRBJ2-7; either TRBD1 or TRBD2 may fit D (5 bases each). CDR1 SGHRS and CDR2 YFSETQ come from the germline V gene. Trimming shortened V by 2 bases and J by 6 bases, and 15 bases separated the two germline ends. The CDR3 loop spans 14 amino acids. CDR3 DNA: TGCGCCAGCAGCTTAGGGGACCCCTCGGGCGAGCAGTACTTC. It yields the protein CASSLGDPSGEQYF. The complete variable domain, with remaining parts taken from reference TRBV5-1 and TRBJ2-7, reads KAGVTQTPRYLIKTRGQQVTLSCSPISGHRSVSWYQQTPGQGLQFLFEYFSETQRNKGNFPGRFSGRQFSNSRSEMNVSTLELGDSALYLCASSLGDPSGEQYFGPGTRLTVT.

Points on this clonotype: A much larger clone differs from this one at a single base, so this may be a read error. The chain links TRBV7-8 to TRBJ2-5; D not certain. The CDR3 totals 16 residues. Trimming cost V 1 base and J 1 base, with 13 bases left between them. The V gene's germline CDR1 is SGHVS and CDR2 FQNEAQ. This CDR3 is CASSLGYTRSQETQYF. CDR3 nucleotides: TGTGCCAGCAGCTTAGGATATACACGGAGCCAAGAGACCCAGTACTTC.

This chain joins TRBV20-1 and TRBJ2-3; 9 bases match TRBD2. Germline CDR1 reads DFQATT; CDR2 reads SNEGSKA (reference sequence). V was clipped by 5 bases and J by 1 base; unmatched bases: 10. The CDR3 consists of 16 residues. CDR3 sequence reads: CSAPGGGGAGTDTQYF. DNA for the CDR3: TGCAGTGCTCCCGGGGGCGGGGGGGCTGGCACAGATACGCAGTATTTT.

In this sample, this clonotype turned up a few times. This chain links TRBV6-5 with TRBJ1-1, with 10 bases fitting TRBD1. Per germline, CDR1 MNHEY and CDR2 SVGAGI. The CDR3 spans 15 residues. V lost 0 bases and J lost 4; bases outside the gene matches: 2. The CDR3 sequence: CASSYSGQGSTEAFF. For the CDR3, the DNA is TGTGCCAGCAGTTACTCGGGACAGGGGAGCACTGAAGCTTTCTTT.

The chain employs TRBV15 and TRBJ2-4; weak D call: TRBD1 (6 bases). Trimming removed 0 bases at V and 5 bases at J, with 17 bases between. The CDR3 consists of 17 residues. Germline loops: CDR1 LNHNV, CDR2 YYDKDF (reference sequence). The CDR3 protein is CATSRDNPGVGENIQYF. CDR3 in DNA: TGTGCCACCAGCAGAGATAATCCAGGGGTCGGCGAAAACATTCAGTACTTC.

This clonotype was detected only a few times. The V call is TRBV6-2 or TRBV6-3, the J call TRBJ2-2; the D is unclear. Germline V CDR1 and CDR2: MNHEY, SVGEGT. There are 17 residues in the CDR3. V dropped 4 bases and J dropped 4 bases, with 19 bases sitting between them. Here the CDR3 DNA reads TGTGCCAGCAGTTTCAAAAAGGCGGATAGAACCACCGGGGAGCTGTTTTTT. It is translated as CASSFKKADRTTGELFF.

This rearrangement joins TRBV3-1 to TRBJ2-3; tentative D call: TRBD2 (6 bases). Germline CDR1 LGHDT, CDR2 YNNKEL (reference sequence). The length of the CDR3 is 18 residues. V lost 4 bases and J 3 bases, leaving 23 bases between the germline ends. The CDR3 nucleotides are TGTGCCAGCAGCCCGACCGTTCCAGGACTAATGGCGACAGATACGCAGTATTTT. This sequence encodes CASSPTVPGLMATDTQYF.

The chain combines TRBV12-3 or TRBV12-4 with TRBJ2-6; possible D gene TRBD1, 5 bases. Trimming left V 7 bases short and J 3 bases short, with 13 bases between. CDR3 length equals 15 residues. The CDR3 nucleotides are TGTGCCAGCACCATCCAGGGTGTTGGGGCCAACGTCCTGACTTTC. It yields the protein CASTIQGVGANVLTF.

The V call is TRBV28, the J call TRBJ1-6, with TRBD1 identical over 7 bases. Trimming cost V 6 bases and J 7 bases; bases outside gene matches: 9. This CDR3 has 15 residues. Per germline, CDR1 MDHEN and CDR2 SYDVKM. CDR3 in amino acids: CASSSFGTANSPLHF. The CDR3 DNA sequence: TGTGCCAGCAGCTCATTCGGGACAGCCAATTCACCCCTCCACTTT.

This clonotype was picked up a small number of times. The chain is built from TRBV5-1 and TRBJ2-7; TRBD2 aligns across 10 bases. V lost 4 bases, J lost 6 bases, and 10 bases stayed unmatched. The CDR3 loop spans 15 amino acids. Germline V gene lookup returns CDR1 SGHRS and CDR2 YFSETQ. DNA for the CDR3: TGCGCCAGCAGCCCACAACTAGCGGGAAGCAGCGAGCAGTACTTC. Residues: CASSPQLAGSSEQYF.

This clonotype was seen more than once but under ten times. The J gene is TRBJ2-1, the V gene TRBV18; D gene ambiguous. V shed 5 bases and J shed 0 bases, with 14 bases lying between them. CDR1 and CDR2 from the germline V gene are KGHSH and LQKENI. This CDR3 has 16 residues. In nucleotides, the CDR3 is TGTGCCAGCTCAGTCAATGGTCCGAGCTCCTACAATGAGCAGTTCTTC. Translating gives CASSVNGPSSYNEQFF.

This clonotype came up many times. This chain uses TRBV7-2 with TRBJ2-1; possibly TRBD1 for D (6 bases). The germline V and J ends were trimmed by 5 bases and 4 bases, with 15 bases remaining between them. In germline, CDR1 is SGHTA, CDR2 FQGNSA. This CDR3 is 15 amino acids long. CDR3 coding DNA: TGTGCCAGCAGCCCGACGGCAGGGGAATACAATGAGCAGTTCTTC. Its translation: CASSPTAGEYNEQFF. Full variable domain (rest looked up from reference TRBV7-2 and TRBJ2-1): GAGVSQSPSNKVTEKGKDVELRCDPISGHTALYWYRQSLGQGLEFLIYFQGNSAPDKSGLPSDRFSAERTGGSVSTLTIQRTQQEDSAVYLCASSPTAGEYNEQFFGPGTRLTVL.

This rearrangement joins TRBV7-8 to TRBJ2-7, with D tentatively TRBD2 (5 bases). Germline V gives CDR1 SGHVS, CDR2 FQNEAQ. Trimming stripped 3 bases from V and 6 bases from J, with 18 bases between. This CDR3 contains 15 residues. CDR3 coding DNA: TGTGCCAGCAGCTTCACCTATACCCCGGGGTTCGAGCAGTACTTC. Protein product: CASSFTYTPGFEQYF.

In this sample, this clonotype turned up many times. The chain links TRBV7-9 to TRBJ2-2; D tentatively fits TRBD1 or TRBD2 (6 bases each). The germline V gene has CDR1 SEHNR and CDR2 FQNEAQ (reference sequence). Deletions cut 5 bases from V and 4 bases from J, with 14 bases between. The CDR3 totals 15 residues. The CDR3 DNA sequence: TGTGCCAGCAGCCCCCTTGGGGGGCCCACCGGGGAGCTGTTTTTT. Protein: CASSPLGGPTGELFF.

This clonotype was detected many times. V and J are TRBV6-2 or TRBV6-3 and TRBJ1-2, with D perhaps TRBD1 (5 bases). V lost 2 bases to trimming and J lost 5 bases, with 24 bases between them. CDR1 is MNHEY, CDR2 SVGEGT, per germline. CDR3 length equals 18 residues. Here the CDR3 DNA reads TGTGCCAGCAGTTACAGGGACCCAGGCGCCACCTATCCTTATGGCTACACCTTC. It encodes CASSYRDPGATYPYGYTF.

The chain combines TRBV11-3 with TRBJ2-5; the match to TRBD2 covers 13 bases. This CDR3 comprises 16 residues. V trimming: 5 bases; J trimming: 2 bases; junction bases outside the gene matches: 5. Germline-derived CDR1 and CDR2 are SGHNT and YENEEA. The CDR3 DNA follows: TGTGCCAGCAGCCAAGGACTAGCGGGAGAGCAAGAGACCCAGTACTTC. The encoded protein is CASSQGLAGEQETQYF.

This rearrangement joins TRBV3-1 to TRBJ2-3, with 11 bases fitting TRBD2. Per the germline V gene, CDR1 is LGHDT and CDR2 is YNNKEL (reference sequence). The CDR3 runs 18 residues. The CDR3 region is CTICQTLLAGVSTDTQYF. The DNA for the CDR3 is TGTACCATCTGCCAAACCTTACTAGCGGGAGTAAGCACAGATACGCAGTATTTT.

This clonotype was found many times. The gene calls are TRBV13 and TRBJ2-7; 7 positions agree with TRBD1. The length of the CDR3 is 15 residues. The trim removed 0 bases at V and 4 bases at J, leaving 6 bases unmatched. Germline assignment: CDR1 PRHDT and CDR2 FYEKMQ (reference sequence). The chain's CDR3 is CASSLGDRVSYEQYF. The CDR3 bases are TGTGCCAGCAGCTTAGGTGACAGGGTCTCATACGAGCAGTACTTC.

V is TRBV5-1 and J is TRBJ1-1; D not resolved. This CDR3 comprises 15 residues. Trimming cost V 0 bases and J 0 bases, with 9 bases left between them. CDR1 is SGHRS and CDR2 is YFSETQ in the germline V gene. CDR3 DNA: TGCGCCAGCAGCTTGGCGGCAGCCCTGAACACTGAAGCTTTCTTT. Encoded protein: CASSLAAALNTEAFF.

Ten or more counts support this clonotype. The chain links TRBV10-3 to TRBJ2-7; 8 nucleotides agree with TRBD1. V lost 7 bases and J lost 2; bases outside the gene matches: 10. CDR3 length: 15 amino acids. CDR1 ENHRY and CDR2 SYGVKD come from the germline V gene. The CDR3 region is CAIKTLDRAPYEQYF. The CDR3 DNA is TGTGCCATCAAAACCCTGGACAGGGCACCCTACGAGCAGTACTTC.

The sample holds a few counts of this clonotype. The chain uses TRBV12-3 or TRBV12-4 and TRBJ2-3, with D possibly TRBD2 on 6 matching bases. This CDR3 has 15 residues. V lost 4 bases and J lost 1, with 12 bases in between. For the CDR3, the DNA is TGTGCCAGCAGTTCCTTTGGCGGGGGCACAGATACGCAGTATTTT. Translating gives CASSSFGGGTDTQYF.

This clonotype was seen repeatedly, ten times or more. V and J are TRBV29-1 and TRBJ2-5; 8 bases fit TRBD2. CDR1 SQVTM and CDR2 ANQGSEA come from the germline V gene. The CDR3 totals 14 residues. The CDR3 nucleotides are TGCGCGGGGGGAGGGGGTAGTATCGGAGAGACCCAGTACTTC. Translation gives CAGGGGSIGETQYF.

This clonotype occurred many times. This chain uses TRBV28 with TRBJ1-1; D remains unclear. V was trimmed by 6 bases and J by 0 bases, leaving 14 bases between them. Germline CDR1 MDHEN, CDR2 SYDVKM. The CDR3 runs 15 residues. CDR3 loop: CASSPPRALNTEAFF. In nucleotides, the CDR3 is TGTGCCAGCAGCCCCCCCCGGGCTTTGAACACTGAAGCTTTCTTT.

This clonotype was seen a handful of times. The J gene is TRBJ1-4, the V gene TRBV5-1; TRBD1 matches at 7 bases. V lost 0 bases to trimming and J lost 7 bases; unmatched junction nucleotides: 3. The CDR3 totals 14 residues. The germline V gene has CDR1 SGHRS and CDR2 YFSETQ. CDR3 in amino acids: CASSLAGGSEKLFF. Here the CDR3 DNA reads TGCGCCAGCAGCTTGGCAGGGGGTAGTGAAAAACTGTTTTTT. Full variable domain (rest looked up from reference TRBV5-1 and TRBJ1-4): KAGVTQTPRYLIKTRGQQVTLSCSPISGHRSVSWYQQTPGQGLQFLFEYFSETQRNKGNFPGRFSGRQFSNSRSEMNVSTLELGDSALYLCASSLAGGSEKLFFGSGTQLSVL.

This rearrangement joins TRBV18 to TRBJ2-7; D is unresolved. Between the trimmed V and J ends, which lost 6 bases and 0 bases, there was a span of 15 bases. The CDR3 has 15 amino acids. In germline, CDR1 is KGHSH, CDR2 LQKENI. This CDR3 is CASSLPGLFSYEQYF. The CDR3 DNA reads TGTGCCAGCTCGTTACCGGGCCTCTTCTCCTACGAGCAGTACTTC.

The genes are TRBV5-6 and TRBJ2-5; tentative D call: TRBD2 (6 bases). Trimming took off 0 bases at V and 5 bases at J, with 14 bases between the two ends. The CDR3 has 15 amino acids. From germline, CDR1 is SGHDT and CDR2 YYEEEE. In nucleotides, the CDR3 is TGTGCCAGCAGCTTGGTCGCGGAGGGGAGGGAGACCCAGTACTTC. As protein: CASSLVAEGRETQYF.

This clonotype was detected only a few times. The chain is built from TRBV12-3 or TRBV12-4 and TRBJ2-2; 9 nucleotides align to TRBD1. V lost 6 bases to trimming and J lost 10 bases; unmatched junction nucleotides: 12. The length of the CDR3 is 15 residues. The CDR3 DNA reads TGTGCCAGCAGCTCCGGGACAGGGTTTCGTCAGGAGCTGTTTTTT. It specifies CASSSGTGFRQELFF.

The V gene is TRBV9, the J gene TRBJ2-1; D remains unclear. V shed 0 bases and J shed 4 bases, with 5 bases lying between them. Germline V lookup: CDR1 SGDLS, CDR2 YYNGEE. The CDR3 is made up of 13 amino acids. CDR3 DNA sequence: TGTGCCAGCAGCGTAGCCGATTACAATGAGCAGTTCTTC. This translates into CASSVADYNEQFF.